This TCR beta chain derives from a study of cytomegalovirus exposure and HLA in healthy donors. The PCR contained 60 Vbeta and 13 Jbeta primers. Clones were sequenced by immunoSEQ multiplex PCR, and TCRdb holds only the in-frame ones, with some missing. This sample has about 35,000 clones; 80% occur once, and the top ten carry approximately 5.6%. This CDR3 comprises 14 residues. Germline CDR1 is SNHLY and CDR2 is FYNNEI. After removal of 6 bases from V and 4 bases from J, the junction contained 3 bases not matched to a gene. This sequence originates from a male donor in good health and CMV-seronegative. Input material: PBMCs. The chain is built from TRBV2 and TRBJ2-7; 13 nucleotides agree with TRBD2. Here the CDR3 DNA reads TGTGCCAGCAGGACTAGCGGGAGGCCGTACGAGCAGTACTTC. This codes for CASRTSGRPYEQYF.